The 17 T cell receptor beta chains below come from one sample, sequenced in a study of regulatory T cells in long-lasting Graves disease. Time point indicated: newly diagnosed GD, antithyroid drugs for less than 3 months. Extracted PBMC RNA gave rise to the TCR library. Construction of the TCR beta libraries employed iRepertoire HTBI primers in conjunction with Arm-PCR of CDR3 regions. TCRdb processed the multiplex PCR reads anew with MiXCR; each CDR3 protein has one entry. The sample carries 390,000 or so distinct CDR3 sequences, around 11% recorded once. In addition, the sample was reused for a study of T cells in Graves' hyperthyroidism and ophthalmopathy.

Sample: peripheral blood mononuclear cells (PBMCs), taken at new diagnosis, from a patient treated with antithyroid drugs. Source of these receptors: a woman between 18 and 29 years old with Graves disease.

This clonotype was seen many times. The chain combines TRBV2 with TRBJ2-3; the match to TRBD1 covers 8 bases. V was clipped by 7 bases and J by 0 bases; unmatched bases: 6. Germline CDR1 SNHLY, CDR2 FYNNEI. CDR3 size: 15 residues. CDR3 protein: CASNRQGISTDTQYF. DNA of the CDR3: TGTGCCAGCAATAGACAGGGGATTAGCACAGATACGCAGTATTTT.

The chain combines TRBV5-1 with TRBJ2-5; TRBD2 matches at 9 bases. This CDR3 region has 16 residues. The V segment lost 4 bases and the J segment 1 base; nucleotides outside the gene matches: 8. The V gene's germline CDR1 is SGHRS and CDR2 YFSETQ. The CDR3 region has the DNA TGCGCCAGCAGCGGTCTAGCGGGATGGCCCCAAGAGACCCAGTACTTC. As protein: CASSGLAGWPQETQYF.

This clonotype occurred a few times. V and J are TRBV20-1 and TRBJ1-5; the D gene is possibly TRBD1 (5 bases). CDR3 length: 15 amino acids. Germline CDR1 and CDR2: DFQATT and SNEGSKA (reference sequence). V lost 5 bases to trimming and J lost 7 bases, with 21 bases between them. The CDR3 DNA reads TGCAGTGCTGGTGAGGTTGCAGGGAGTTACCAGCCCCAGCATTTT. Its protein product is CSAGEVAGSYQPQHF.

This clonotype was observed at least ten times. The genes are TRBV12-3 or TRBV12-4 and TRBJ1-1; D not certain. The length of the CDR3 is 13 residues. V lost 5 bases and J lost 3, with 10 bases in between. CDR3 nucleotide sequence: TGTGCCAGCAGTGTAACCCCATACACTGAAGCTTTCTTT. Its translation is CASSVTPYTEAFF.

The chain is built from TRBV5-1 and TRBJ2-7, with D possibly being TRBD1 or TRBD2 (6 bases each). CDR3 size: 16 residues. Per the germline V gene, CDR1 is SGHRS and CDR2 is YFSETQ. CDR3 coding DNA: TGCGCCAGCAGTTTGGAGGGGGAATCGCCTCTCTACGAGCAGTACGTC. This encodes CASSLEGESPLYEQYV.

This clonotype was detected many times. This chain connects TRBV2 to TRBJ1-5; maybe TRBD1 (5 bases). V shed 6 bases and J shed 4 bases, with 10 bases lying between them. The CDR3 spans 13 residues. Germline V gene sequence: CDR1 SNHLY, CDR2 FYNNEI. The CDR3 bases are TGTGCCAGCAGGTGGGAGGGGAATCAGCCCCAGCATTTT. Translation gives CASRWEGNQPQHF. Supplemented by reference TRBV2 and TRBJ1-5, the full variable domain reads EPEVTQTPSHQVTQMGQEVILRCVPISNHLYFYWYRQILGQKVEFLVSFYNNEISEKSEIFDDQFSVERPDGSNFTLKIRSTKLEDSAMYFCASRWEGNQPQHFGDGTRLSIL.

This clonotype was seen many times. The CDR3, as DNA: TGCGCCAGCAGCTCGCCCCCCGGGACTAGCGGGGGGTCTGGTGAGCAGTTCTTC. It translates to CASSSPPGTSGGSGEQFF. This sequence joins TRBV5-1 and TRBJ2-1; 15 bases align to TRBD2. The CDR3 runs to 18 residues. The germline V gene encodes CDR1 SGHRS and CDR2 YFSETQ. Trimming at V came to 3 bases and at J to 9 bases, leaving 13 bases not matched to a gene.

This clonotype was recorded many times. The V call is TRBV2, the J call TRBJ2-7, with a weak D call TRBD1 (5 bases). Germline V CDR1 and CDR2: SNHLY, FYNNEI. The CDR3 has 13 amino acids. V lost 6 bases, J lost 3 bases, and 12 bases lay in between. As DNA, the CDR3 is TGTGCCAGCAGCCACGGACAAAACTACGAGCAGTACTTC. Its protein product is CASSHGQNYEQYF.

Ten or more counts support this clonotype. This chain joins TRBV7-3 and TRBJ2-7, with D tentatively TRBD2 (6 bases). Germline V gene lookup returns CDR1 SGHTA and CDR2 FQGTGA. The CDR3 totals 14 residues. Trimming shortened V by 2 bases and J by 6 bases, and 14 bases separated the two germline ends. CDR3 DNA: TGTGCCAGCAGCTTAGCGGGACTCCCCCGCGAGCAGTACTTC. As protein: CASSLAGLPREQYF.

This clonotype showed up many times. This chain joins TRBV7-2 and TRBJ1-1; 9 nucleotides align to TRBD1. After removal of 4 bases from V and 0 bases from J, the junction contained 15 bases not matched to a gene. CDR3 length: 19 residues. In germline, CDR1 is SGHTA, CDR2 FQGNSA. CDR3 bases: TGTGCCAGCAGCTACGAAAGGGACAGGGTTGGGAGTCTGAACACTGAAGCTTTCTTT. Its translation: CASSYERDRVGSLNTEAFF.

This clonotype occurred a few times. This chain connects TRBV20-1 to TRBJ2-1; 9 positions match TRBD2. Germline V gene sequence: CDR1 DFQATT, CDR2 SNEGSKA (reference sequence). V trimming: 2 bases; J trimming: 1 base; junction bases outside the gene matches: 12. There are 18 residues in the CDR3. DNA of the CDR3: TGCAGTGCTAGAAGCTTGTTGCGGGGGGGCGGGTCCTACAATGAGCAGTTCTTC. This translates into CSARSLLRGGGSYNEQFF.

The rearrangement uses TRBV7-9 and TRBJ2-1, with D possibly being TRBD2 (5 bases). Germline lookup yields CDR1 SEHNR and CDR2 FQNEAQ (reference sequence). The V gene lost 2 bases and the J gene lost 7 bases, with 12 bases spanning the gap. The length of the CDR3 is 14 residues. The DNA for the CDR3 is TGTGCCAGCAGCTTATCAGAGGGCCCGAATGAGCAGTTCTTC. Its protein product is CASSLSEGPNEQFF. The full variable domain, its missing parts supplied by reference TRBV7-9 and TRBJ2-1, is DTGVSQNPRHKITKRGQNVTFRCDPISEHNRLYWYRQTLGQGPEFLTYFQNEAQLEKSRLLSDRFSAERPKGSFSTLEIQRTEQGDSAMYLCASSLSEGPNEQFFGPGTRLTVL.

This clonotype has ten or more counts. The chain joins TRBV14 to TRBJ2-4; a weak D match, TRBD2 (6 bases). CDR3 length: 12 amino acids. Germline assignment: CDR1 SGHDN and CDR2 FVKESK. Trimming pared 4 bases from V and 5 bases from J, leaving 6 bases between. The CDR3 DNA reads TGTGCCAGCAGCCGCGGGGAAAACATTCAGTACTTC. Translated: CASSRGENIQYF.

This clonotype was seen many times. V and J are TRBV2 and TRBJ2-7; D perhaps matches TRBD1 (6 bases). Looked up from germline, CDR1 is SNHLY and CDR2 is FYNNEI. V gave up 6 bases and J gave up 0 bases, with 18 bases separating them. The CDR3 extends over 16 amino acids. CDR3 loop: CASRDHRAKGSYEQYV. CDR3 nucleotides: TGTGCCAGCAGGGATCACAGGGCGAAAGGCTCCTACGAGCAGTACGTC.

In this sample, this clonotype turned up a few times. This chain joins TRBV4-1 and TRBJ1-2; TRBD1 aligns across 7 bases. The ends lost 8 bases at V and 6 bases at J; junction bases unmatched: 12. The CDR3 runs 14 residues. CDR1 is MGHRA, CDR2 YSYEKL, per germline. This chain's CDR3 is CASAPQVTGDGYTF. The CDR3, as DNA: TGCGCCAGCGCACCGCAAGTTACAGGGGATGGCTACACCTTC.

Many counts were recorded for this clonotype. V is TRBV7-2 and J is TRBJ2-1; D is uncertain. Germline V gene lookup returns CDR1 SGHTA and CDR2 FQGNSA. This CDR3 is built from 11 residues. V dropped 3 bases and J dropped 6 bases, with 3 bases sitting between them. Here the CDR3 reads CASSFFNEQFF. The CDR3 nucleotides read TGTGCCAGCAGCTTTTTCAATGAGCAGTTCTTC.

This clonotype was recorded at least ten times. This sequence joins TRBV5-1 and TRBJ1-3; D gene ambiguous. Trimming removed 0 bases at V and 0 bases at J, with 10 bases between. The germline CDR1 and CDR2 sequences are SGHRS and YFSETQ. The length of the CDR3 is 16 residues. The CDR3 spells CASSLEGRRSGNTIYF. In DNA form, the CDR3 reads TGCGCCAGCAGCTTGGAAGGGAGGCGCTCTGGAAACACCATATATTTT.